This T cell receptor (beta chain) came from a study of blood T cells in healthy people across ages. Study background: When template switching was applied, about one barcoded beta molecule was captured per two T cells.

The sample holds many counts of this clonotype. Its antigen is still unknown. J lost 4 bases, V lost 5 bases, and 7 bases had no gene match. The CDR3 has 13 amino acids. Germline loops: CDR1 DFQATT, CDR2 SNEGSKA (reference sequence). The extraction recovered at least 6 micrograms of total RNA per sample. Next came a second PCR, run for about 7 to 12 cycles, which used a sample-barcoded 5' primer along with a J-beta primer mix. TCRdb recomputed calls from the 5' RACE reads with MiXCR, one row per CDR3 protein. The table has under 950,000 distinct CDR3 sequences, 20% to 25% seen once; the top ten hold around a fifth. Study-wide results and caveats: Unsorted PBMC input precluded a conclusive naive versus antigen-experienced comparison. Long-lived donors carried more naive CD4+ cells and greater diversity than aged donors.

This clonotype was sampled from a man in his 70s in good health. Input material: blood. This chain connects TRBV20-1 to TRBJ1-2; 7 bases map to TRBD1. The CDR3 nucleotides read TGCAGTGCTGCCCGGGACAGCGCCTATGGCTACACCTTC. Its translation: CSAARDSAYGYTF.